This T cell receptor beta chain was obtained from a study of OX40 agonist ivuxolimab in advanced cancers. The wider study: Ivuxolimab is an agonistic anti-OX40 (CD134) antibody, and patients were treated with it. Findings and limits, study-wide: Some of the lowest clonal expansion was seen in partial responders at 0.1-3.0 mg/kg.

The junction had 9 bases not matched to a gene; V was cut back by 5 bases and J by 2 bases. Germline V gene sequence: CDR1 SGHTA, CDR2 FQGTGA. The CDR3 runs to 15 residues. About this clone itself: What it binds is unknown.

The method was immunoSEQ multiplex PCR; TCRdb's version includes in-frame clones alone and lacks a portion of them. The table lists more than 80,000 clones, 70% to 90% of them singletons. The clonotype comes from an adult with an advanced solid tumor such as melanoma, head and neck, liver or kidney cancer. This chain connects TRBV7-3 to TRBJ2-7; 7 bases agree with TRBD2. Material: CD4+ or CD8+ T cells sorted from blood, obtained in a trial of the OX40 agonist ivuxolimab. In nucleotides, the CDR3 is TGTGCCAGCAGCGTGGCGGGAGAAGCTGCCTACGAGCAGTACTTC. As protein: CASSVAGEAAYEQYF.